This is a list of T cell receptor beta chains from one sample in a study of blood T cell repertoires in COVID-19. Measured with immunoSEQ multiplex PCR; TCRdb has only the in-frame clones, and not every one. The data show about 270,000 clones, 89% seen once. The sample was PBMCs or T cells enriched from blood (not recorded which). Receptors originate from a woman aged 60-75 years who had recovered from COVID-19. Each CDR3 is given with its conserved first and last residue. A D gene is named only where the DNA matches it firmly. The size entry is marked missing in some rows and otherwise reads once, few, many or a size class.

>TRBJ2-7|-|TRBV4-2|-
TGTGCCAGCAGCCAAATTCCCCCAGAACCCGGGACTCCTTCCTACGAGCAGTACTTC
CASSQIPPEPGTPSYEQYF
>TRBJ2-1|-|TRBV5-1|TRBD2
TGCGCCAGCAGCTTGGCGGCTAGCGGGACGGAGCAGTTCTTC
CASSLAASGTEQFF
>TRBJ2-1|once|TRBV19|TRBD2
TGTGCCAGTAGGATAGCGGGGGGGCGTAACAATGAGCAGTTCTTC
CASRIAGGRNNEQFF
>TRBJ1-5|-|TRBV3-1/TRBV3-2|-
TGTGCCAGCAGCCCACGGGGGGGGGTCGATCAGCCCCAGCATTTT
CASSPRGGVDQPQHF
>TRBJ1-4|-|TRBV7-9|TRBD1
TGTGCCAGCAGCCCTAAAACCGGACAGGGGGCGAATGAAAAACTGTTTTTT
CASSPKTGQGANEKLFF
>TRBJ1-6|-|TRBV9|TRBD1
TGTGCCAGCAGCGCAACCCACGGGACAGGGCTGAATTCACCCCTCCACTTT
CASSATHGTGLNSPLHF
>TRBJ1-2|-|TRBV28|TRBD1
TGTGCCAGCAGCCCGGGACAGGTCTATGGCTACACCTTC
CASSPGQVYGYTF
>TRBJ1-2|-|TRBV30|-
TGTGCCTGGAGTGTACTCGGGGGGAACTATGGCTACACCTTC
CAWSVLGGNYGYTF
>TRBJ1-4|-|TRBV28|-
TGTGCCAGCACAAGGGGAAACTCTGAAAAACTGTTTTTT
CASTRGNSEKLFF
>TRBJ2-7|-|TRBV9|-
TGTGCCAGCAGCGGAAAAACCGGGACTCCGACCTACGAGCAGTACTTC
CASSGKTGTPTYEQYF
>TRBJ2-7|few|TRBV10-1|TRBD2
TGCGCCAGCAGTGATTTAGCGGGAGAGCACGAGCAGTACTTC
CASSDLAGEHEQYF
>TRBJ1-2|-|TRBV3-1/TRBV3-2|TRBD1
TGTGCCAGCAGCCAAGATTACAGGGGGCTAGATGGCTACACCTTC
CASSQDYRGLDGYTF
>TRBJ1-2|-|TRBV9|-
TGTGCCAGCAGCGTAGATCCCGGACAGACTAACTATGGCTACACCTTC
CASSVDPGQTNYGYTF
>TRBJ2-5|few|TRBV11-3|TRBD1
TGTGCCAGCAGCCGGACAGGGGAAGAGACCCAGTACTTC
CASSRTGEETQYF
>TRBJ1-4|-|TRBV28|TRBD1
TGTGCCAGCAGTTTGGGGACAGGGCGACGCGAAAAACTGTTTTTT
CASSLGTGRREKLFF
>TRBJ2-3|-|TRBV10-3|TRBD2
TGTGCCATCAGTGATCTTATTAGCGGGAGGGCCAGTAGCACAGATACGCAGTATTTT
CAISDLISGRASSTDTQYF
>TRBJ2-2|-|TRBV4-2|TRBD2
TGTGCCAGCAGCCAAGAGCCCTTACTAGCGGCGAACACCGGGGAGCTGTTTTTT
CASSQEPLLAANTGELFF